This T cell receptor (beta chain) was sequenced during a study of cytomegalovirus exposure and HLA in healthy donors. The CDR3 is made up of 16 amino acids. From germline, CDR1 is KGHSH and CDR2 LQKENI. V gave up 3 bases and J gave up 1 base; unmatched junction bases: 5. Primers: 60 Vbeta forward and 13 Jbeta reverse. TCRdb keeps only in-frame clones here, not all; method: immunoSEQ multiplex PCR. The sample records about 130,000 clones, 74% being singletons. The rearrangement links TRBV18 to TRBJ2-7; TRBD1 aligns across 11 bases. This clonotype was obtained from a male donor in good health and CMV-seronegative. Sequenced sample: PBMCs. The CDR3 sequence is CASSPLGTGGSYEQYF. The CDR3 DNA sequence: TGTGCCAGCTCACCGCTCGGGACAGGGGGATCCTACGAGCAGTACTTC.